Listed here is a single TCR beta chain. The antigen is not known. All patients relapsed after autologous stem cell transplantation, and brentuximab vedotin exposure varied. Isolation of CD4+ T cells from thawed PBMCs was performed by magnetic negative selection. The data derive from a study of PD-1 blockade in classical Hodgkin lymphoma. Whole-study context: Every 2 weeks, patients got 3 mg/kg intravenous nivolumab. The study, taken as a whole, reports: Baseline TCR diversity was reportedly lower in newly diagnosed patients than healthy donors. Complete responders possessed baseline diversity comparable to newly diagnosed patients. A significant rise in TCR diversity by C4D1 was seen for CD4+ but not CD8+ cells.

V gave up 4 bases and J gave up 3 bases; unmatched junction bases: 10. The CDR3 spans 16 residues. The germline V gene encodes CDR1 SEHNR and CDR2 FQNEAQ (reference sequence). Method: immunoSEQ multiplex PCR; TCRdb's copy keeps in-frame clones and lacks some. Among over 30,000 clones listed, 75% to 95% were seen once. The clonotype originates from a human donor with classical Hodgkin lymphoma. The specimen comprised CD4+ T cells from blood, sampled at baseline. The gene calls are TRBV7-9 and TRBJ2-7; 9 nucleotides line up with TRBD1. CDR3 DNA: TGTGCCAGCAGCTCCCCGCCGGGACAGGGTGGCTACGAGCAGTACTTC. Translation: CASSSPPGQGGYEQYF.